This TCR beta chain appears in the sequencing data of a study of radiotherapy plus CTLA-4 blockade in lung cancer. V lost 1 base to trimming and J lost 1 base; unmatched junction nucleotides: 3. The CDR3 loop spans 17 amino acids. Germline assignment: CDR1 SGHTA and CDR2 FQGNSA. Focal radiation plus CTLA-4 blockade with ipilimumab was administered to patients who had chemo-refractory metastatic non-small-cell lung cancer. Of note for this clone: What it binds is not known.

The protocol was immunoSEQ multiplex PCR, while the TCRdb copy is restricted to in-frame clones and leaves out a portion. The table has 90,000 to 100,000 clones, about 70% seen once. Study results and limitations: Reportedly, early blood T cell clone dynamics best predicted response, with interferon-beta.

This clonotype was sampled from a human donor with non-small cell lung cancer who had a partial response to radiotherapy plus ipilimumab. Some clones in this sample may be carry-over from other donors' samples. The starting material was peripheral blood, obtained from a patient treated with radiotherapy plus ipilimumab. This rearrangement joins TRBV7-2 to TRBJ1-5; 11 bases are shared with TRBD1. The CDR3 coding sequence is TGTGCCAGCAGCTTAGGGACAGGGGGCCCAAGCAATCAGCCCCAGCATTTT. It codes for CASSLGTGGPSNQPQHF. Complete variable domain (other parts from reference TRBV7-2 and TRBJ1-5): GAGVSQSPSNKVTEKGKDVELRCDPISGHTALYWYRQSLGQGLEFLIYFQGNSAPDKSGLPSDRFSAERTGGSVSTLTIQRTQQEDSAVYLCASSLGTGGPSNQPQHFGDGTRLSIL.